The sequence of this TCR beta chain was determined in a study of T cells expressing NK-cell markers. Study at large: Investigators obtained TCR beta repertoires from sorted CD3+CD56+NKG2C+, CD3+CD56+NKG2C- and CD3+CD56-NKG2C+ T cells. Seven sequenced donors out of eight were HCMV-seropositive, one seronegative.

CDR1 is LNHDA, CDR2 SQIVND, per germline (reference sequence). This CDR3 has 16 residues. Whole-study results and caveats: Four donors likewise had their CD3+CD56-NKG2C+ fraction led by these clonotypes. NKG2C+ dominant clonotype frequencies in roughly six donors were roughly 1.0-7.5% of CD8+ T cells.

From its re-call of the 5' RACE reads, TCRdb lists each CDR3 protein once, without DNA. The clone table shows about 550,000 distinct CDR3 sequences, with the ten largest holding 3% to 4.5%. With respect to this clonotype: Its antigen is not known.

The source material was blood T cells: a sorted CD56 or NKG2C T cell subset, CD4+ or CD8+ T cells, or bulk PBMC T cells (not recorded which). The clonotype comes from a young man in good health. The rearrangement joins TRBV19 to TRBJ2-1; no DNA is available, so the TRBD2 call from TCRdb remains unchecked. The CDR3 region is CASTINGRAAGNEQFF.